The 32 T cell receptor beta chains in this list originate from one sample, sequenced in a study of blood T cell repertoires in COVID-19. The assay was immunoSEQ multiplex PCR, and TCRdb's table has in-frame clones only and misses some. The sample includes 90,000 or so clones, 83% seen only once; the top ten take roughly 10%. Sequencing was performed on peripheral blood. These TCRs come from a human donor in a cohort sampled during active COVID-19.

This rearrangement joins TRBV6-1 to TRBJ1-4, with D perhaps matching TRBD1 (5 bases). Germline V gene sequence: CDR1 MNHNS, CDR2 SASEGT. The CDR3 is 17 residues long. V lost 3 bases to trimming and J lost 0 bases, with 14 bases between them. The CDR3 DNA sequence: TGTGCCAGCAGTGACGCCAGACAGAGCCCAACTAATGAAAAACTGTTTTTT. This gives the protein CASSDARQSPTNEKLFF.

The DNA for the CDR3 is TGTGCCAGCAGTTCTGCCGGGACAGCGGTGAGGGAGCAGTACTTC. Protein product: CASSSAGTAVREQYF. The chain is built from TRBV7-9 and TRBJ2-7; TRBD1 matches at 7 bases. V lost 6 bases and J lost 7; bases outside the gene matches: 15. Germline V gene data show CDR1 as SEHNR and CDR2 as FQNEAQ (reference sequence). The CDR3 sequence is 15 residues long.

The rearrangement links TRBV5-8 to TRBJ2-7; possibly TRBD2 for D (6 bases). The CDR3 consists of 15 residues. Trimming took 2 bases from V and 1 from J, leaving 13 bases between them. Germline CDR1 SGHTS, CDR2 YDEGEE. CDR3 residues: CASSFGQGLSYEQYF. The CDR3 DNA reads as TGTGCCAGCAGCTTTGGTCAGGGACTTTCCTACGAGCAGTACTTC.

The rearrangement links TRBV7-9 to TRBJ2-7, with 10 bases aligning to TRBD1. The V and J ends lost 2 bases and 5 bases, in that order; junction bases with no gene match: 6. Germline CDR1 SEHNR, CDR2 FQNEAQ (reference sequence). The CDR3 has 15 amino acids. CDR3 protein: CASSLRGQGLDEQYF. The CDR3, as DNA: TGTGCCAGCAGCTTAAGGGGACAGGGGCTGGACGAGCAGTACTTC. Based on the CDR3 plus reference TRBV7-9 and TRBJ2-7, the full variable domain is DTGVSQNPRHKITKRGQNVTFRCDPISEHNRLYWYRQTLGQGPEFLTYFQNEAQLEKSRLLSDRFSAERPKGSFSTLEIQRTEQGDSAMYLCASSLRGQGLDEQYFGPGTRLTVT.

This chain connects TRBV10-3 to TRBJ1-6, with TRBD1 matching over 10 bases. The CDR3 length is 16 residues. V trimming: 0 bases; J trimming: 10 bases; junction bases outside the gene matches: 6. The germline V gene encodes CDR1 ENHRY and CDR2 SYGVKD. The chain's CDR3 is CAISESSWTGGSPLHF. The CDR3 DNA is TGTGCCATCAGTGAGTCGAGTTGGACAGGGGGATCACCCCTCCACTTT.

The chain combines TRBV18 with TRBJ2-6; D not resolved. The CDR3 totals 15 residues. Trimming shortened V by 6 bases and J by 1 base, and 10 bases separated the two germline ends. Looked up from germline, CDR1 is KGHSH and CDR2 is LQKENI. DNA of the CDR3: TGTGCCAGCTCCCCTCCTAGGTCTGGGGCCAACGTCCTGACTTTC. Amino acids: CASSPPRSGANVLTF.

The CDR3: CASSESIRVGGTVAYEQYF. The CDR3 DNA reads as TGCGCCAGCAGTGAGTCGATTCGGGTCGGCGGGACGGTAGCCTACGAGCAGTACTTC. V and J are TRBV10-1 and TRBJ2-7; possibly TRBD2 for D (6 bases). The germline CDR1 and CDR2 sequences are WNHNN and SYGVQD (reference sequence). This CDR3 comprises 19 residues. The germline V and J ends were trimmed by 0 bases and 2 bases, with 23 bases remaining between them.

The J gene is TRBJ2-5, the V gene TRBV6-5; possible D gene TRBD1, 6 bases. V was cut by 2 bases and J by 5 bases, with 9 bases left in between. The CDR3 is made up of 13 amino acids. CDR1 MNHEY and CDR2 SVGAGI come from the germline V gene. For the CDR3, the DNA is TGTGCCAGCAGTTACCAGGGGACGGAGACCCAGTACTTC. This translates into CASSYQGTETQYF.

The chain couples TRBV5-4 to TRBJ2-2; D uncertain. Germline V gene data show CDR1 as SGHNT and CDR2 as YYREEE (reference sequence). The V and J ends lost 0 bases and 0 bases respectively, with 9 bases between them. The CDR3 totals 16 residues. CDR3 DNA: TGTGCCAGCAGCTTGGGTGGCGGTGCGAACACCGGGGAGCTGTTTTTT. Its protein product is CASSLGGGANTGELFF.

This clone showed up many times. The chain employs TRBV5-1 and TRBJ1-2; D possibly corresponds to TRBD1 (6 bases). Germline assignment: CDR1 SGHRS and CDR2 YFSETQ. CDR3 length equals 14 residues. V lost 4 bases and J 3 bases, leaving 13 bases between the germline ends. DNA for the CDR3: TGCGCCAGCAGCATCCGGGACACCTACTATGGCTACACCTTC. This codes for CASSIRDTYYGYTF.

The rearrangement joins TRBV9 to TRBJ2-3; the D gene is possibly TRBD1 (6 bases). CDR3 size: 16 residues. V was clipped by 0 bases and J by 0 bases, with 11 bases between them. Looked up from germline, CDR1 is SGDLS and CDR2 is YYNGEE. The CDR3 here is CASSVARGQSTDTQYF. DNA of the CDR3: TGTGCCAGCAGCGTAGCTCGGGGACAAAGCACAGATACGCAGTATTTT.

The chain carries TRBV11-2 and TRBJ1-5, with D hard to call. CDR3 length: 13 amino acids. Trimming stripped 0 bases from V and 9 bases from J, with 9 bases between. The germline gives CDR1 SGHAT, CDR2 FQNNGV. The CDR3 nucleotides are TGTGCCAGCAGCTTAGATCCCTACCGGCCCCAGCATTTT. Translation gives CASSLDPYRPQHF.

The rearrangement uses TRBV7-2 and TRBJ2-1; weak D call: TRBD2 (7 bases). CDR3 length: 16 amino acids. CDR1 SGHTA and CDR2 FQGNSA come from the germline V gene. Deletions cut 1 base from V and 5 bases from J, with 15 bases between. CDR3 amino acids: CASSLDVGGPDNEQFF. The CDR3 DNA reads TGTGCCAGCAGCTTAGATGTGGGGGGGCCGGACAATGAGCAGTTCTTC.

This sequence joins TRBV10-3 and TRBJ2-7; D is unresolved. V was pared by 6 bases and J by 0 bases, with 6 bases between. CDR1 and CDR2 (germline): ENHRY, SYGVKD. CDR3 length: 12 amino acids. CDR3: CAISASSYEQYF. CDR3 sequence (DNA): TGTGCCATCAGCGCGTCCTCCTACGAGCAGTACTTC.

The chain links TRBV21-1 to TRBJ1-6. TRBV21-1 counts as a pseudogene. The CDR3 extends over 17 amino acids. CDR3 sequence reads: CASSRKAVYSYNSPLHF. Here the CDR3 DNA reads TGTGCCAGCAGCCGAAAAGCGGTATACTCCTATAATTCACCCCTCCACTTT.

The CDR3: CASSLAGADTEAFF. CDR3 in DNA: TGCGCCAGCAGCTTGGCAGGTGCAGACACTGAAGCTTTCTTT. V gene TRBV5-1 combines with J gene TRBJ1-1; D gene uncertain. Trimming pared 0 bases from V and 3 bases from J, leaving 9 bases between. Germline V gene lookup returns CDR1 SGHRS and CDR2 YFSETQ. The CDR3 covers 14 residues.

The rearrangement joins TRBV3-1 (or the pseudogene TRBV3-2) to TRBJ2-5; no definite D call. CDR1 LGHDT and CDR2 YNNKEL come from the germline V gene (reference sequence). Trimming shortened V by 1 base and J by 5 bases, and 8 bases separated the two germline ends. The CDR3 runs 13 residues. As DNA, the CDR3 is TGTGCCAGCAGCCAAGGTAGAGTGGAGACCCAGTACTTC. It yields the protein CASSQGRVETQYF.

This chain links TRBV30 with TRBJ1-2, with 10 nucleotides matching TRBD1. The CDR3 is made up of 14 amino acids. CDR1 and CDR2 from the germline V gene are GTSNPN and SVGIG (reference sequence). V gave up 3 bases and J gave up 4 bases; unmatched junction bases: 5. The CDR3 reads CAWSRDRGSYGYTF. The DNA of the CDR3 is TGTGCCTGGAGCCGGGACAGGGGAAGCTATGGCTACACCTTC.

The rearrangement uses TRBV7-8 and TRBJ1-1; 7 nucleotides agree with TRBD1. V shed 3 bases and J 2 bases; nucleotides not matched to a gene: 9. Germline V CDR1 and CDR2: SGHVS, FQNEAQ. The CDR3 totals 16 residues. The CDR3 sequence: CASSFWDSGINTEAFF. The CDR3 nucleotides read TGTGCCAGCAGCTTCTGGGACAGCGGAATTAACACTGAAGCTTTCTTT.

This clone occurred many times. For the CDR3, the DNA is TGTGCCAGCAGCAGAAGTGGGAGAGATGAGCAGTTCTTC. It yields the protein CASSRSGRDEQFF. This chain uses TRBV9 with TRBJ2-1, with D possibly being TRBD2 (5 bases). This CDR3 comprises 13 residues. Germline CDR1 is SGDLS and CDR2 is YYNGEE. V shed 4 bases and J shed 8 bases, with 13 bases lying between them.

The J gene is TRBJ2-7, the V gene TRBV3-1 (or the pseudogene TRBV3-2); D perhaps matches TRBD2 (5 bases). The ends were cut back, 1 base at V and 3 bases at J, with 7 bases in the middle. Germline assignment: CDR1 LGHDT and CDR2 YNNKEL (reference sequence). This CDR3 has 13 amino acids. DNA of the CDR3: TGTGCCAGCAGCCAAGTAGAGGGCTACGAGCAGTACTTC. Encoded protein: CASSQVEGYEQYF.

The gene calls are TRBV19 and TRBJ1-1, with TRBD1 matching 8 bases. The V segment lost 3 bases and the J segment 0 bases; nucleotides outside the gene matches: 24. Germline values: CDR1 LNHDA, CDR2 SQIVND (reference sequence). The CDR3 is made up of 22 amino acids. The CDR3 here is CASSIFPPGQVRAGPMNTEAFF. Here the CDR3 DNA reads TGTGCCAGTAGTATTTTCCCCCCGGGACAGGTTCGAGCGGGCCCGATGAACACTGAAGCTTTCTTT.

The chain couples TRBV9 to TRBJ1-4, with unresolved D. In germline, CDR1 is SGDLS, CDR2 YYNGEE. The CDR3 length is 14 residues. With 0 bases removed from V and 5 bases from J, the gap between germline ends came to 8 bases. DNA for the CDR3: TGTGCCAGCAGCGTAGGTAGTGAGAATGAAAAACTGTTTTTT. This sequence encodes CASSVGSENEKLFF. Full variable domain (missing parts from reference TRBV9 and TRBJ1-4): DSGVTQTPKHLITATGQRVTLRCSPRSGDLSVYWYQQSLDQGLQFLIQYYNGEERAKGNILERFSAQQFPDLHSELNLSSLELGDSALYFCASSVGSENEKLFFGSGTQLSVL.

The chain recombines TRBV5-1 with TRBJ2-1; 10 nucleotides align to TRBD2. Germline CDR1 and CDR2: SGHRS and YFSETQ. The CDR3 has 19 amino acids. V shed 0 bases, J shed 0 bases, and the junction held 9 bases outside the gene matches. CDR3 nucleotides: TGCGCCAGCAGCTTGGATAGCGGGGGGCCATTAAGCTCCTACAATGAGCAGTTCTTC. Amino acids: CASSLDSGGPLSSYNEQFF.

V usage is TRBV7-9 and J usage is TRBJ2-3; 16 positions agree with TRBD2. Per germline, CDR1 SEHNR and CDR2 FQNEAQ (reference sequence). This CDR3 region has 18 residues. V dropped 3 bases and J dropped 1; count of bases not matched to a gene: 4. The CDR3 nucleotides are TGTGCCAGCAGCTTGGGACTAGCGGGGGGGCCCCGCACAGATACGCAGTATTTT. This sequence encodes CASSLGLAGGPRTDTQYF.

V usage is TRBV24-1 and J usage is TRBJ2-2; 7 nucleotides match TRBD1. Germline loops: CDR1 KGHDR, CDR2 SFDVKD. This CDR3 has 15 amino acids. V shed 4 bases and J 4 bases; nucleotides not matched to a gene: 5. CDR3 nucleotides: TGTGCCACCAGTGACCCGGCAGGGGGCACCGGGGAGCTGTTTTTT. Translating gives CATSDPAGGTGELFF.

This clone was seen only once. The V and J genes are TRBV28 and TRBJ2-3; 7 positions agree with TRBD2. CDR3 length: 16 amino acids. Germline CDR1 reads MDHEN; CDR2 reads SYDVKM. Unmatched junction bases numbered 8, after V lost 5 bases and J lost 0 bases. CDR3 sequence: CASSPLGLVSTDTQYF. The CDR3 DNA is TGTGCCAGCAGTCCCCTAGGACTAGTCAGCACAGATACGCAGTATTTT. The complete variable domain, with remaining parts taken from reference TRBV28 and TRBJ2-3, reads DVKVTQSSRYLVKRTGEKVFLECVQDMDHENMFWYRQDPGLGLRLIYFSYDVKMKEKGDIPEGYSVSREKKERFSLILESASTNQTSMYLCASSPLGLVSTDTQYFGPGTRLTVL.

Only one count was recorded for this clone. One junction end does not reproduce the germline sequence, and a read error may be involved. V gene TRBV7-2 combines with J gene TRBJ1-5, with D perhaps matching TRBD1 (6 bases). The CDR3 consists of 15 residues. Germline loops: CDR1 SGHTA, CDR2 FQGNSA. DNA for the CDR3: TGTGCCCGCAGCTTCGGGGGGGGGCGGGGGCAGCCCCAGCATTTT. It translates to CARSFGGGRGQPQHF.

The chain carries TRBV5-6 and TRBJ1-4; D unclear. Trimming pared 2 bases from V and 5 bases from J, leaving 10 bases between. The CDR3 spans 14 residues. Germline assignment: CDR1 SGHDT and CDR2 YYEEEE. The CDR3 coding sequence is TGTGCCAGCAGCTTTACGAGTCTCAATGAAAAACTGTTTTTT. Its translation is CASSFTSLNEKLFF. Full variable domain (rest looked up from reference TRBV5-6 and TRBJ1-4): DAGVTQSPTHLIKTRGQQVTLRCSPKSGHDTVSWYQQALGQGPQFIFQYYEEEERQRGNFPDRFSGHQFPNYSSELNVNALLLGDSALYLCASSFTSLNEKLFFGSGTQLSVL.

The J gene is TRBJ1-1, the V gene TRBV29-1; 8 bases line up with TRBD1. The CDR3 is 15 amino acids. After removal of 7 bases from V and 2 bases from J, the junction contained 12 bases not matched to a gene. Germline lookup yields CDR1 SQVTM and CDR2 ANQGSEA. The CDR3 sequence: CSATRGGQGNTEAFF. The DNA of the CDR3 is TGCAGCGCTACTAGGGGTGGACAGGGAAACACTGAAGCTTTCTTT.

The rearrangement links TRBV5-1 to TRBJ1-2, with TRBD1 identical over 8 bases. Germline-derived CDR1 and CDR2 are SGHRS and YFSETQ. The J segment lost 4 bases and the V segment lost 4 bases, leaving 6 bases of the junction unmatched. The length of the CDR3 is 14 residues. The CDR3, as DNA: TGCGCCAGCAGCGACGACAGGGGACGCTATGGCTACACCTTC. It encodes CASSDDRGRYGYTF.

This clone showed up just once. The CDR3 bases are TGTGCCAGCAGCCAAGCTTTCCAGGCCACAGATACGCAGTATTTT. Translating gives CASSQAFQATDTQYF. The V and J genes are TRBV3-1 (or the pseudogene TRBV3-2) and TRBJ2-3; D remains ambiguous. With 1 base removed from V and 2 bases from J, the gap between germline ends came to 10 bases. The CDR3 is 15 amino acids. The V gene's germline CDR1 is LGHDT and CDR2 YNNKEL (reference sequence).